Here is one T cell receptor beta chain with its context. Its antigen is undetermined. V shed 3 bases, J shed 7 bases, and the junction held 3 bases outside the gene matches. Germline V gene lookup returns CDR1 MNHNY and CDR2 SVGAGI (reference sequence). This CDR3 has 15 amino acids. The repertoire was sequenced with immunoSEQ multiplex PCR; TCRdb's copy has only in-frame clones and lacks some. The repertoire has 140,000 to 150,000 clones, approximately 90% of them found once; the top ten carry roughly 16%. This sample was included in a study of T cell responses to AZD1222 COVID-19 vaccine. For the study at large: Pooled together were second doses at about 4 or about 12 weeks. General study findings and limits: Baseline serostatus was positive in only a handful of AZD1222 recipients. The study found Spike-specific TCR breadth and depth rose after two AZD1222 doses.

Here the sequenced sample was peripheral blood, taken on day 0 of AZD1222 vaccination. The chain combines TRBV6-6 with TRBJ1-6; 10 bases fit TRBD1. The sequence derives from an adult in good health. The CDR3 spells CASSYEGQGNSPLHF. The CDR3 DNA reads as TGTGCCAGCAGTTATGAGGGACAGGGGAATTCACCCCTCCACTTT.